Below, 10 T cell receptor beta chains from the same sample are listed, as sequenced in a study of T cell responses to AZD1222 COVID-19 vaccine. Assay used: immunoSEQ multiplex PCR; TCRdb lists only in-frame clones, some missing. The data hold some 150,000 clones, with roughly nine tenths observed a single time. Sequencing was performed on peripheral blood, taken on day 0 of AZD1222 vaccination. The receptors derive from an adult in good health.

The CDR3 is CASSDKSSGNTIYF. Here the CDR3 DNA reads TGTGCCAGCAGTGACAAGAGCTCTGGAAACACCATATATTTT. The chain employs TRBV25-1 and TRBJ1-3; D not resolved. The germline V gene has CDR1 MGHDK and CDR2 SYGVNS. V dropped 3 bases and J dropped 0 bases, with 6 bases sitting between them. The CDR3 has 14 amino acids.

The CDR3 nucleotides read TGTGCCAGCAGCCAAGATCATCACAGCCTTTATGGCTACACCTTC. Its protein product is CASSQDHHSLYGYTF. This chain connects TRBV3-1 (or the pseudogene TRBV3-2) to TRBJ1-2; D gene ambiguous. Germline values: CDR1 LGHDT, CDR2 YNNKEL (reference sequence). CDR3 length: 15 residues. Trimming took off 0 bases at V and 5 bases at J, with 13 bases between the two ends.

This chain connects TRBV9 to TRBJ2-1; D gene unclear. This CDR3 is 12 amino acids long. With 4 bases removed from V and 6 bases from J, the gap between germline ends came to 8 bases. Germline CDR1 is SGDLS and CDR2 is YYNGEE. CDR3 in amino acids: CASSSDSNEQFF. Written as DNA, the CDR3 is TGTGCCAGCAGCTCCGACTCCAATGAGCAGTTCTTC.

The chain employs TRBV30 and TRBJ1-6, with D maybe TRBD1 (5 bases). The CDR3 sequence is 19 residues long. Trimming removed 3 bases at V and 4 bases at J, with 25 bases between. Germline V gene data show CDR1 as GTSNPN and CDR2 as SVGIG (reference sequence). In nucleotides, the CDR3 is TGTGCCTGGAGGCCCCGGTTAAGCGGGGGGAATATATATAATTCACCCCTCCACTTT. Its protein is CAWRPRLSGGNIYNSPLHF.

This chain uses TRBV7-8 with TRBJ2-1, with TRBD1 identical over 9 bases. The CDR3 has 16 amino acids. Germline CDR1 and CDR2: SGHVS and FQNEAQ. The J segment lost 6 bases and the V segment lost 5 bases, leaving 11 bases of the junction unmatched. The chain's CDR3 is CASSQWDREVGNEQFF. CDR3 nucleotides: TGTGCCAGCAGCCAGTGGGACAGGGAGGTAGGCAATGAGCAGTTCTTC.

This chain links TRBV27 with TRBJ1-2, with TRBD1 matching over 11 bases. The CDR3 spans 15 residues. The junction had 5 bases not matched to a gene; V was cut back by 4 bases and J by 4 bases. Germline CDR1 is MNHEY and CDR2 is SMNVEV (reference sequence). CDR3 loop: CASSSFGQGAYGYTF. CDR3 nucleotides: TGTGCCAGCAGTTCCTTCGGACAGGGGGCCTATGGCTACACCTTC.

This clone showed up just once. Written as DNA, the CDR3 is TGTGCCAGCAGCTTTCCGAACACTGAAGCTTTCTTT. Its protein is CASSFPNTEAFF. This sequence joins TRBV11-2 and TRBJ1-1; no firm D call. There are 12 residues in the CDR3. V lost 3 bases and J lost 1, with 3 bases in between. Germline CDR1 reads SGHAT; CDR2 reads FQNNGV. Supplemented by reference TRBV11-2 and TRBJ1-1, the full variable domain reads EAGVAQSPRYKIIEKRQSVAFWCNPISGHATLYWYQQILGQGPKLLIQFQNNGVVDDSQLPKDRFSAERLKGVDSTLKIQPAKLEDSAVYLCASSFPNTEAFFGQGTRLTVV.

The chain carries TRBV30 and TRBJ2-5, with 8 bases fitting TRBD2. The J segment lost 1 base and the V segment lost 0 bases, leaving 7 bases of the junction unmatched. Looked up from germline, CDR1 is GTSNPN and CDR2 is SVGIG (reference sequence). The CDR3 runs to 16 residues. DNA for the CDR3: TGTGCCTGGAGTGTCGGGCTAGCGGGCCCCCAAGAGACCCAGTACTTC. This translates into CAWSVGLAGPQETQYF.

This clone was counted a few times. V gene TRBV5-1 combines with J gene TRBJ2-7, with D tentatively TRBD2 (7 bases). Germline assignment: CDR1 SGHRS and CDR2 YFSETQ. The V end lost 4 bases, the J end lost 3 bases, and 20 bases lay between the germline ends. The CDR3 covers 16 residues. CDR3 protein: CASSPGGGRRDYEQYF. The CDR3 coding sequence is TGCGCCAGCAGCCCGGGGGGCGGGAGAAGGGACTACGAGCAGTACTTC.

The rearrangement links TRBV6-1 to TRBJ2-7; D not resolved. The CDR3 loop spans 19 amino acids. The germline V and J ends were trimmed by 3 bases and 0 bases, with 24 bases remaining between them. Germline V gives CDR1 MNHNS, CDR2 SASEGT. This chain's CDR3 is CASSDARARTELSSYEQYF. The DNA of the CDR3 is TGTGCCAGCAGTGATGCCCGGGCCCGCACTGAACTTAGCTCCTACGAGCAGTACTTC.